The 6 T cell receptor beta chains presented below share a single source sample, sequenced in a study of shared clonotypes between healthy human individuals. Generated by immunoSEQ multiplex PCR, the TCRdb table keeps only in-frame clones and is missing some. The profile covers roughly 1,800,000 clones, with roughly 94% appearing a single time and approximately 1.2% taken by the ten largest. The naive CD8 subset, CD45RO-negative cells positively selected for CCR7, excluded terminally differentiated effector memory CD45RA+ cells. Sequencing was done on a sample of naive CD8+ T cells sorted from blood. The receptors here all came from a man aged 18 to 29 in good health.

The chain is built from TRBV7-9 and TRBJ2-1; 13 positions agree with TRBD2. V shed 2 bases, J shed 0 bases, and the junction held 7 bases outside the gene matches. Looked up from germline, CDR1 is SEHNR and CDR2 is FQNEAQ (reference sequence). The CDR3 consists of 19 residues. The CDR3 is CASSLYGTSGIYSYNEQFF. In DNA form, the CDR3 reads TGTGCCAGCAGCTTATACGGGACTAGCGGGATCTACTCCTACAATGAGCAGTTCTTC.

Of note for this clone: Other DNA sequences from this sample encode an identical CDR3 as well. The chain links TRBV9 to TRBJ2-7, with TRBD1 identical over 7 bases. V dropped 0 bases and J dropped 3; count of bases not matched to a gene: 3. The CDR3 covers 14 residues. CDR1 is SGDLS, CDR2 YYNGEE, per germline. The CDR3 protein is CASSVGTGVYEQYF. CDR3 nucleotides: TGTGCCAGCAGCGTAGGTACAGGGGTCTACGAGCAGTACTTC.

Comments on this clone: Within the sample, other DNA sequences also encode this same CDR3. This chain joins TRBV7-9 and TRBJ2-7, with D possibly TRBD2 on 6 matching bases. Trimming took 1 base from V and 6 from J, leaving 7 bases between them. CDR3 length: 12 residues. CDR1 is SEHNR and CDR2 is FQNEAQ in the germline V gene (reference sequence). CDR3 sequence reads: CASSLGGVEQYF. CDR3 in DNA: TGTGCCAGCAGCTTAGGGGGGGTCGAGCAGTACTTC.

Of note for this clone: At one boundary the junction diverges from the germline segment, which might be a read error. V is TRBV7-7 and J is TRBJ2-5; no firm D call. The CDR3 has 14 amino acids. Germline assignment: CDR1 SSHAT and CDR2 FNYEAQ (reference sequence). The CDR3 DNA reads as TGTGCTAGCAGCTTAGCTTTTATTGGAGAGACCCAGTACTTC. Its protein is CASSLAFIGETQYF.

Concerning this clone: The sample holds other DNA sequences that translate to the same CDR3. The chain uses TRBV7-9 and TRBJ2-7, with TRBD1 identical over 7 bases. CDR3 size: 13 residues. The V segment lost 3 bases and the J segment 3 bases; nucleotides outside the gene matches: 2. Germline CDR1 is SEHNR and CDR2 is FQNEAQ (reference sequence). The DNA for the CDR3 is TGTGCCAGCAGCTTGGCAGGGGGCTACGAGCAGTACTTC. The encoded protein is CASSLAGGYEQYF.

The chain combines TRBV27 with TRBJ1-2; tentatively, D is TRBD1 (6 bases). CDR1 and CDR2 from the germline V gene are MNHEY and SMNVEV (reference sequence). This CDR3 contains 12 residues. V was clipped by 8 bases and J by 6 bases, with 13 bases between them. CDR3 DNA: TGTGCCAGCCGGGGGGGGGCCCATGGCTACACCTTC. Translation: CASRGGAHGYTF.